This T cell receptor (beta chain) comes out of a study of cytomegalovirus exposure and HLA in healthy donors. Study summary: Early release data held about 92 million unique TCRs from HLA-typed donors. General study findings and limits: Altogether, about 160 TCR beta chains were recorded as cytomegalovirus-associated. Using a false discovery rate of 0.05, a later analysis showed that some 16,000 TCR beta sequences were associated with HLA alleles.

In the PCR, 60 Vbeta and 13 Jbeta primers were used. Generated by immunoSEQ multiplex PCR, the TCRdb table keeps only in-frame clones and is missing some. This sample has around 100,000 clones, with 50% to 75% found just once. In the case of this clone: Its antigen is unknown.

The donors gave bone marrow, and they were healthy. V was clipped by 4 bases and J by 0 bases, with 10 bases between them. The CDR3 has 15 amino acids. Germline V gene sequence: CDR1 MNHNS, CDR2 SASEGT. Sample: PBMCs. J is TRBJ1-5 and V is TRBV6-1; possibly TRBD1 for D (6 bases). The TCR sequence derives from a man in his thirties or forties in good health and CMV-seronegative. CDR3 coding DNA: TGTGCCAGCAGTGTTGAGGGGGTTAGCAATCAGCCCCAGCATTTT. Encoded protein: CASSVEGVSNQPQHF.